Included here is one T cell receptor beta chain sequence, with context. The sample originates from a study of cytomegalovirus exposure and HLA in healthy donors. CDR1 and CDR2 from the germline V gene are ENHRY and SYGVKD. V was clipped by 4 bases and J by 4 bases; unmatched bases: 3. CDR3 length: 13 residues. Data came from immunoSEQ multiplex PCR; TCRdb stores just in-frame clones and leaves some out. The sample lists more than 110,000 clones, roughly 88% occurring once. Sequenced sample: PBMCs. The chain is built from TRBV10-3 and TRBJ2-5; 7 positions match TRBD2. This receptor was taken from a woman younger than 35 in good health and CMV-seropositive. The CDR3 DNA is TGTGCCATCAGTGGGACTAGTGGAGAGACCCAGTACTTC. Translating it yields CAISGTSGETQYF.